Presented here are 18 T cell receptor beta chains from one specimen sequenced in a study of CD8 T cells in Susac syndrome. Random hexamers primed reverse transcription of about 0.5 to 1 ug RNA. TCRdb recomputed calls from the immunoSEQ multiplex PCR reads with MiXCR, one row per CDR3 protein. The repertoire consists of over 100,000 distinct CDR3 sequences, with 85% to 95% occurring once and the leading ten covering less than 0.3%. Specimen: CD8+ T cells from PBMCs. Receptors originate from a human donor with Susac syndrome.

The chain couples TRBV9 to TRBJ2-3, with D perhaps matching TRBD2 (5 bases). This CDR3 has 15 amino acids. V lost 3 bases and J lost 0, with 11 bases in between. Germline CDR1 reads SGDLS; CDR2 reads YYNGEE. The CDR3 DNA reads as TGTGCCAGCAGCGCAGCGGCGGCTAGCACAGATACGCAGTATTTT. It specifies CASSAAAASTDTQYF.

The V and J genes are TRBV4-1 and TRBJ2-1; 10 bases match TRBD1. The germline V gene has CDR1 MGHRA and CDR2 YSYEKL. The CDR3 has 14 amino acids. V shed 7 bases, J shed 6 bases, and the junction held 6 bases outside the gene matches. CDR3 amino acids: CASTPGQGFNEQFF. The CDR3 DNA follows: TGCGCCAGCACCCCGGGACAGGGGTTCAATGAGCAGTTCTTC.

This clonotype was picked up one time. The chain recombines TRBV7-9 with TRBJ2-1; weak D call: TRBD2 (5 bases). Germline-derived CDR1 and CDR2 are SEHNR and FQNEAQ (reference sequence). The CDR3 covers 18 residues. Trimming shortened V by 3 bases and J by 4 bases, and 22 bases separated the two germline ends. The CDR3 DNA is TGTGCCAGCAGCTTTGGATTGGGAGATATCCTCTTATACAATGAGCAGTTCTTC. This codes for CASSFGLGDILLYNEQFF.

In nucleotides, the CDR3 is TGTGCCAGCAGCAAAACAGGGGGTTCTAACTATGGCTACACCTTC. Protein: CASSKTGGSNYGYTF. V is TRBV12-3 or TRBV12-4 and J is TRBJ1-2; 8 bases agree with TRBD1. With 6 bases clipped from V and 0 bases from J, the junction kept 6 bases outside the gene matches. There are 15 residues in the CDR3.

The V call is TRBV29-1, the J call TRBJ1-3; no reliable D call. The length of the CDR3 is 12 residues. The V gene's germline CDR1 is SQVTM and CDR2 ANQGSEA. Trimming pared 4 bases from V and 3 bases from J, leaving 7 bases between. The CDR3 reads CSVVSGGNTIYF. In DNA, the CDR3 is TGCAGCGTTGTATCAGGTGGAAACACCATATATTTT.

This sequence joins TRBV19 and TRBJ2-1; 7 bases fit TRBD2. The ends lost 5 bases at V and 6 bases at J; junction bases unmatched: 7. CDR3 length: 14 residues. Germline CDR1 is LNHDA and CDR2 is SQIVND (reference sequence). The CDR3 sequence is CASSLAGDPNEQFF. The CDR3 bases are TGTGCCAGTAGTTTGGCGGGGGACCCCAATGAGCAGTTCTTC.

The rearrangement uses TRBV9 and TRBJ2-2, with D perhaps TRBD1 or TRBD2 (5 bases each). The CDR3 runs to 17 residues. Trimming removed 0 bases at V and 1 base at J, with 13 bases between. Germline V CDR1 and CDR2: SGDLS, YYNGEE. CDR3 in amino acids: CASSVGPWDGNTGELFF. The CDR3 nucleotides are TGTGCCAGCAGCGTAGGCCCCTGGGACGGGAACACCGGGGAGCTGTTTTTT.

The chain recombines TRBV29-1 with TRBJ2-7; the D gene could be TRBD1 or TRBD2 (7 bases each). V was trimmed by 2 bases and J by 3 bases, leaving 14 bases between them. Germline V CDR1 and CDR2: SQVTM, ANQGSEA. This CDR3 region has 14 residues. CDR3 sequence reads: CSVEMQGGVYEQYF. DNA for the CDR3: TGCAGCGTTGAAATGCAGGGGGGGGTCTACGAGCAGTACTTC.

The chain combines TRBV29-1 with TRBJ2-7; D ambiguous. The CDR3 loop spans 14 amino acids. Trimming left V 0 bases short and J 4 bases short, with 13 bases between. From germline, CDR1 is SQVTM and CDR2 ANQGSEA. As DNA, the CDR3 is TGCAGCGTTGAAGATCGCCGGTACGGTTACGAGCAGTACTTC. This translates into CSVEDRRYGYEQYF.

CDR3 bases: TGTGCCAGCAGTCCCACGGGGGCCTACAATGAGCAGTTCTTC. Translation: CASSPTGAYNEQFF. This chain connects TRBV27 to TRBJ2-1, with D tentatively TRBD2 (6 bases). The V end lost 5 bases, the J end lost 2 bases, and 10 bases lay between the germline ends. This CDR3 spans 14 amino acids. Germline V gene data show CDR1 as MNHEY and CDR2 as SMNVEV (reference sequence).

In its sample, this clonotype was seen once. J is TRBJ2-2 and V is TRBV20-1; either TRBD1 or TRBD2 may supply D (6 bases each). Trimming pared 3 bases from V and 5 bases from J, leaving 13 bases between. Germline V gene lookup returns CDR1 DFQATT and CDR2 SNEGSKA (reference sequence). This CDR3 is 14 amino acids long. In DNA form, the CDR3 reads TGCAGTGCTAGGGCTTTAGGGGGGACCGGGGAGCTGTTTTTT. Amino acids: CSARALGGTGELFF.

The V gene is TRBV2, the J gene TRBJ1-1; possibly TRBD1 for D (5 bases). Germline assignment: CDR1 SNHLY and CDR2 FYNNEI. CDR3 size: 13 residues. The V end was cut by 3 bases, the J end by 5 bases, with 10 bases between. CDR3 in DNA: TGTGCCAGCAGTGACCAGGGCGGGACTGAAGCTTTCTTT. It encodes CASSDQGGTEAFF.

The gene calls are TRBV7-9 and TRBJ1-2; 7 nucleotides match TRBD1. The trim removed 8 bases at V and 2 bases at J, leaving 23 bases unmatched. The V gene's germline CDR1 is SEHNR and CDR2 FQNEAQ (reference sequence). The CDR3 totals 19 residues. Here the CDR3 DNA reads TGTGCCAGCGGTCTTACTCGGGTGGACACAGGGGTTCCAAACTATGGCTACACCTTC. Its translation: CASGLTRVDTGVPNYGYTF.

This chain joins TRBV9 and TRBJ1-5; the D gene is possibly TRBD1 (5 bases). The CDR3 loop spans 15 amino acids. From germline, CDR1 is SGDLS and CDR2 YYNGEE. V was cut by 3 bases and J by 0 bases, with 10 bases left in between. The CDR3 DNA sequence: TGTGCCAGCAGCGGGGACGGTCTTAGCAATCAGCCCCAGCATTTT. It specifies CASSGDGLSNQPQHF. The complete variable domain, with remaining parts taken from reference TRBV9 and TRBJ1-5, reads DSGVTQTPKHLITATGQRVTLRCSPRSGDLSVYWYQQSLDQGLQFLIQYYNGEERAKGNILERFSAQQFPDLHSELNLSSLELGDSALYFCASSGDGLSNQPQHFGDGTRLSIL.

This clonotype occurred once. DNA for the CDR3: TGTGCCAGCACCGTGGGACAGGGGAATTTGGAGACCCAGTACTTC. Translation gives CASTVGQGNLETQYF. V gene TRBV6-5 combines with J gene TRBJ2-5, with 10 bases lining up with TRBD1. The V gene's germline CDR1 is MNHEY and CDR2 SVGAGI. The CDR3 sequence is 15 residues long. V was clipped by 7 bases and J by 5 bases; unmatched bases: 10.

The gene calls are TRBV6-2 or TRBV6-3 and TRBJ1-2, with D uncertain. Deletions cut 0 bases from V and 7 bases from J, with 15 bases between. Germline-derived CDR1 and CDR2 are MNHEY and SVGEGT. The CDR3 has 15 residues. The CDR3 region has the DNA TGTGCCAGCAGTTACTCGTTTGGTTCGGGAGTTGGCTACACCTTC. Translating it yields CASSYSFGSGVGYTF.

The CDR3 DNA reads TGTGCCAGCAGCGTAGAGTCCGGGTCCACCGGGGAGCTGTTTTTT. It translates to CASSVESGSTGELFF. The V and J genes are TRBV9 and TRBJ2-2; no reliable D call. The CDR3 is made up of 15 amino acids. From germline, CDR1 is SGDLS and CDR2 YYNGEE. V was trimmed by 0 bases and J by 4 bases, leaving 10 bases between them.

The CDR3 DNA reads TGTGCCAGTACCTCAGCCCCGGACAGGGGAAACTATGGCTACACCTTC. It yields the protein CASTSAPDRGNYGYTF. The J gene is TRBJ1-2, the V gene TRBV6-2 or TRBV6-3; 9 nucleotides agree with TRBD1. Per the germline V gene, CDR1 is MNHEY and CDR2 is SVGEGT. Trimming at V came to 9 bases and at J to 2 bases, leaving 13 bases not matched to a gene. There are 16 residues in the CDR3.